Below are 19 T cell receptor beta chains sequenced from a single sample in a study of blood T cell repertoires in COVID-19. Libraries were prepared by immunoSEQ multiplex PCR; TCRdb keeps only in-frame clonotypes and omits some of them. The sample includes about 440,000 clones, roughly 88% of them seen just once. Material for sequencing was PBMCs or T cells enriched from blood (not recorded which). These receptors were collected from a man aged 18 to 30 who had recovered from COVID-19.

The rearrangement joins TRBV5-1 to TRBJ1-1; D perhaps matches TRBD1 (5 bases). V lost 0 bases, J lost 8 bases, and 17 bases lay in between. CDR1 SGHRS and CDR2 YFSETQ come from the germline V gene. CDR3 size: 15 residues. The CDR3 nucleotides are TGCGCCAGCAGCTTGGATAGGGGTTGGAGTTCCGAAGCTTTCTTT. Translated: CASSLDRGWSSEAFF.

The chain recombines TRBV15 with TRBJ1-1, with D uncertain. Deletions cut 5 bases from V and 1 base from J, with 8 bases between. CDR1 and CDR2 from the germline V gene are LNHNV and YYDKDF (reference sequence). This CDR3 comprises 13 residues. The DNA for the CDR3 is TGTGCCACCAGCCAGCGGGGGAACACTGAAGCTTTCTTT. Translated: CATSQRGNTEAFF.

The chain combines TRBV19 with TRBJ1-1; D remains ambiguous. Deletions cut 4 bases from V and 5 bases from J, with 20 bases between. Per germline, CDR1 LNHDA and CDR2 SQIVND (reference sequence). The CDR3 is made up of 16 amino acids. CDR3 amino acids: CASSNDKSKAITEAFF. CDR3 bases: TGTGCCAGTAGTAATGATAAGAGCAAAGCGATAACTGAAGCTTTCTTT.

A word on this clone: This CDR3 is also generated by other DNA sequences in the sample. This chain uses TRBV2 with TRBJ1-1; no reliable D call. V lost 6 bases and J lost 1, with 12 bases in between. Germline values: CDR1 SNHLY, CDR2 FYNNEI. The CDR3 consists of 14 residues. The DNA for the CDR3 is TGTGCCAGCAGCCCCGGACGGGGGAACACTGAAGCTTTCTTT. As protein: CASSPGRGNTEAFF. Based on the CDR3 plus reference TRBV2 and TRBJ1-1, the full variable domain is EPEVTQTPSHQVTQMGQEVILRCVPISNHLYFYWYRQILGQKVEFLVSFYNNEISEKSEIFDDQFSVERPDGSNFTLKIRSTKLEDSAMYFCASSPGRGNTEAFFGQGTRLTVV.

The CDR3: CARNRVINEKLFF. In nucleotides, the CDR3 is TGCGCCAGAAACAGGGTGATTAATGAAAAACTGTTTTTT. The chain is built from TRBV5-1 and TRBJ1-4, with D perhaps matching TRBD1 (6 bases). V was cut by 8 bases and J by 4 bases, with 12 bases left in between. CDR3 size: 13 residues. The germline V gene has CDR1 SGHRS and CDR2 YFSETQ. The full variable domain, its missing parts supplied by reference TRBV5-1 and TRBJ1-4, is KAGVTQTPRYLIKTRGQQVTLSCSPISGHRSVSWYQQTPGQGLQFLFEYFSETQRNKGNFPGRFSGRQFSNSRSEMNVSTLELGDSALYLCARNRVINEKLFFGSGTQLSVL.

The rearrangement links TRBV6-2 or TRBV6-3 to TRBJ2-7; D gene uncertain. V dropped 0 bases and J dropped 1 base, with 4 bases sitting between them. The CDR3 contains 13 residues. Germline CDR1 is MNHEY and CDR2 is SVGEGT. The DNA for the CDR3 is TGTGCCAGCAGTTACTCGAGGTCCTACGAGCAGTACTTC. Residues: CASSYSRSYEQYF.

The chain links TRBV5-1 to TRBJ2-7, with D possibly being TRBD2 (5 bases). The CDR3 runs 17 residues. V was clipped by 0 bases and J by 3 bases, with 19 bases between them. Germline V gene sequence: CDR1 SGHRS, CDR2 YFSETQ. The CDR3 loop is CASSLGREGYGVYEQYF. Written as DNA, the CDR3 is TGCGCCAGCAGCTTGGGACGAGAGGGATACGGTGTCTACGAGCAGTACTTC.

The chain couples TRBV11-2 to TRBJ2-7, with 7 bases matching TRBD2. The CDR3 runs 16 residues. Germline CDR1 and CDR2: SGHAT and FQNNGV. J gave up 2 bases and V 0 bases, and 7 bases lay outside the gene matches. CDR3 nucleotides: TGTGCCAGCAGCTTAGAAGGAGCGGGAAGAACCTACGAGCAGTACTTC. The encoded protein is CASSLEGAGRTYEQYF.

The count of this clone is one. The chain has TRBV13 and TRBJ2-7, with 13 bases aligning to TRBD2. V was clipped by 5 bases and J by 2 bases; unmatched bases: 9. This CDR3 is 17 amino acids long. Germline CDR1 reads PRHDT; CDR2 reads FYEKMQ (reference sequence). CDR3 bases: TGTGCCAGCAGCCGGATGGACGGACTAGCGGGAGCCTACGAGCAGTACTTC. It translates to CASSRMDGLAGAYEQYF.

The chain couples TRBV2 to TRBJ2-1, with TRBD2 as a possible D gene (5 bases). The CDR3 runs to 14 residues. The germline CDR1 and CDR2 sequences are SNHLY and FYNNEI. Trimming shortened V by 0 bases and J by 8 bases, and 11 bases separated the two germline ends. The CDR3 DNA sequence: TGTGCCAGCAGTGAAGCGGCCGGGATCGATGAGCAGTTCTTC. Protein sequence: CASSEAAGIDEQFF.

The chain is built from TRBV5-8 and TRBJ2-5, with 8 bases that match TRBD1. CDR1 and CDR2 (germline): SGHTS, YDEGEE. This CDR3 region has 15 residues. The J segment lost 2 bases and the V segment lost 4 bases, leaving 7 bases of the junction unmatched. CDR3 protein: CASSRGDRSQETQYF. The CDR3 nucleotides are TGTGCCAGCAGCCGTGGGGACAGGTCTCAAGAGACCCAGTACTTC.

The V gene is TRBV4-1, the J gene TRBJ1-3; D remains ambiguous. The length of the CDR3 is 16 residues. V lost 2 bases and J 0 bases, leaving 11 bases between the germline ends. Germline lookup yields CDR1 MGHRA and CDR2 YSYEKL. CDR3 region: CASSQLSLNSGNTIYF. In DNA, the CDR3 is TGCGCCAGCAGCCAATTATCACTGAACTCTGGAAACACCATATATTTT.

In DNA form, the CDR3 reads TGTGCCAGCAGCCCCGACAGGGGACTGGTTACTGGAAACACCATATATTTT. Amino acid sequence: CASSPDRGLVTGNTIYF. The V and J genes are TRBV5-6 and TRBJ1-3; 8 bases match TRBD1. J lost 2 bases, V lost 4 bases, and 11 bases had no gene match. The CDR3 consists of 17 residues. Germline values: CDR1 SGHDT, CDR2 YYEEEE.

DNA for the CDR3: TGCAGCGCCGCACAGGACTATGGCTACACCTTC. Its protein is CSAAQDYGYTF. V gene TRBV29-1 combines with J gene TRBJ1-2, with D tentatively TRBD1 (5 bases). Germline loops: CDR1 SQVTM, CDR2 ANQGSEA. The length of the CDR3 is 11 residues. V lost 7 bases, J lost 3 bases, and 9 bases lay in between.

The chain recombines TRBV19 with TRBJ2-1; weak D call: TRBD2 (6 bases). Germline V gives CDR1 LNHDA, CDR2 SQIVND (reference sequence). CDR3 size: 17 residues. V was shortened by 4 bases and J by 1 base, with 17 bases between the two germline ends. The CDR3 spells CASSTPEGAGSYNEQFF. The CDR3 coding sequence is TGTGCCAGTAGTACCCCCGAGGGCGCGGGGTCCTACAATGAGCAGTTCTTC.

The chain is built from TRBV5-1 and TRBJ2-1, with 8 bases matching TRBD1. Unmatched junction bases numbered 13, after V lost 4 bases and J lost 7 bases. Germline lookup yields CDR1 SGHRS and CDR2 YFSETQ. This CDR3 contains 16 residues. DNA for the CDR3: TGCGCCAGCAGCCCGGCGGGCAGGGGGCCGGGGAATGAGCAGTTCTTC. It codes for CASSPAGRGPGNEQFF.

The chain is built from TRBV7-9 and TRBJ1-2; 7 bases align to TRBD1. The V segment lost 5 bases and the J segment 5 bases; nucleotides outside the gene matches: 17. Germline CDR1 is SEHNR and CDR2 is FQNEAQ (reference sequence). This CDR3 comprises 17 residues. CDR3 region: CASSATLDRESEYGYTF. The CDR3 nucleotides read TGTGCCAGCAGCGCGACTCTTGACAGGGAATCTGAATATGGCTACACCTTC.

The chain has TRBV12-3 or TRBV12-4 and TRBJ1-1, with D hard to call. V dropped 6 bases and J dropped 6 bases, with 14 bases sitting between them. CDR3 length equals 13 residues. The CDR3 DNA is TGTGCCAGCAGCATCTTCGGCGGGTCTGAAGCTTTCTTT. Protein sequence: CASSIFGGSEAFF.

J is TRBJ1-6 and V is TRBV5-5; 8 bases fit TRBD1. This CDR3 has 16 amino acids. Germline-derived CDR1 and CDR2 are SGHKS and YYEKEE (reference sequence). J gave up 8 bases and V 7 bases, and 14 bases lay outside the gene matches. The CDR3 region has the DNA TGTGCCAGCCATAAGACCCGTGACAGGGGTGATTCACCCCTCCACTTT. It is translated as CASHKTRDRGDSPLHF. Combining the CDR3 with reference TRBV5-5 and TRBJ1-6 gives the whole variable domain DAGVTQSPTHLIKTRGQQVTLRCSPISGHKSVSWYQQVLGQGPQFIFQYYEKEERGRGNFPDRFSARQFPNYSSELNVNALLLGDSALYLCASHKTRDRGDSPLHFGNGTRLTVT.